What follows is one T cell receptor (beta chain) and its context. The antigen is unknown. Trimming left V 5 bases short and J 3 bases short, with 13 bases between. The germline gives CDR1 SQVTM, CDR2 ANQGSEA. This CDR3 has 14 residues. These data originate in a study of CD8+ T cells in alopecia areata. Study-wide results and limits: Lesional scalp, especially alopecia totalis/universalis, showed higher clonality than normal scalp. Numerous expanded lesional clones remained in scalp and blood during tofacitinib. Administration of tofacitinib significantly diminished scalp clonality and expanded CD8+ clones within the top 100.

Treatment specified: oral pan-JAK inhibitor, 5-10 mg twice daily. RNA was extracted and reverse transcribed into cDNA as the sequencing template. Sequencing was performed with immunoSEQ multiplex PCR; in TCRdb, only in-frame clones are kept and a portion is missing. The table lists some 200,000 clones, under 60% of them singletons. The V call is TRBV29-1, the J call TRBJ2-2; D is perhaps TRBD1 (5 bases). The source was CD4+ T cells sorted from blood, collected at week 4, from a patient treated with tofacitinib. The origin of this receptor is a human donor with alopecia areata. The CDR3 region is CSVQGLRDTGELFF. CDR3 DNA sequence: TGCAGCGTTCAGGGCCTCAGGGACACCGGGGAGCTGTTTTTT.